The T cell receptor beta chain under discussion was sequenced for a study of blood T cell repertoires in COVID-19. Here immunoSEQ multiplex PCR was the method, and the copy in TCRdb shows in-frame clones only, minus some. The table includes 100,000 to 150,000 clones, under 85% detected once. A word on this clone: Distinct nucleotide sequences in the sample also encode this CDR3.

V lost 0 bases to trimming and J lost 10 bases; unmatched junction nucleotides: 6. CDR1 SGDLS and CDR2 YYNGEE come from the germline V gene. The CDR3 length is 15 residues. The gene calls are TRBV9 and TRBJ1-6; 8 bases line up with TRBD1. Sequenced material: peripheral blood. The sequence was collected from a woman aged 55 to 70 with acute or convalescent COVID-19. The DNA of the CDR3 is TGTGCCAGCAGCGTAGGCGGACAGGGAGAATCACCCCTCCACTTT. It yields the protein CASSVGGQGESPLHF.